What follows are 19 T cell receptor beta chains derived from one specimen sequenced in a study of PD-1 blockade in classical Hodgkin lymphoma. This table comes from immunoSEQ multiplex PCR, and its TCRdb copy is limited to in-frame clones, with some not included. This table has around 150,000 clones, approximately 81% appearing once. With no exception, relapse followed autologous stem cell transplantation in all patients, and brentuximab vedotin exposure varied. The material sequenced was peripheral blood mononuclear cells (PBMCs), taken before the second cycle of nivolumab. The receptor source for this set is a human donor with classical Hodgkin lymphoma.

The table lists this clone with a count of one. The rearrangement links TRBV5-1 to TRBJ1-4; 10 bases are a match to TRBD1. CDR1 is SGHRS, CDR2 YFSETQ, per germline. After removal of 5 bases from V and 7 bases from J, the junction contained 8 bases not matched to a gene. The CDR3 runs 15 residues. CDR3 amino acids: CASRFGGQGIEKLFF. CDR3 bases: TGCGCCAGCAGGTTCGGGGGACAGGGGATTGAAAAACTGTTTTTT.

This clone has just a few counts. The chain carries TRBV6-5 and TRBJ1-1; TRBD1 matches 7 bases. V was pared by 5 bases and J by 4 bases, with 7 bases of the junction left unmatched. Germline loops: CDR1 MNHEY, CDR2 SVGAGI. CDR3 size: 14 residues. CDR3 bases: TGTGCCAGCAGTCCCTCGGCAGGGGGCACTGAAGCTTTCTTT. Its protein is CASSPSAGGTEAFF.

The rearrangement links TRBV5-6 to TRBJ2-7; D is possibly TRBD1 (6 bases). The CDR3 runs 15 residues. V lost 2 bases to trimming and J lost 2 bases, with 14 bases between them. Germline V gene lookup returns CDR1 SGHDT and CDR2 YYEEEE. The CDR3 coding sequence is TGTGCCAGCAGCTTTTATGGGACAAGAGCCTACGAGCAGTACTTC. This translates into CASSFYGTRAYEQYF.

The rearrangement joins TRBV6-6 to TRBJ2-1; D gene uncertain. Germline V gene sequence: CDR1 MNHNY, CDR2 SVGAGI (reference sequence). Trimming left V 6 bases short and J 3 bases short, with 18 bases between. CDR3 size: 16 residues. The CDR3: CASSLGLHSGYNEQFF. DNA of the CDR3: TGTGCCAGCAGCCTCGGGTTGCACAGTGGCTACAATGAGCAGTTCTTC.

This rearrangement joins TRBV7-9 to TRBJ2-3, with 9 bases lining up with TRBD2. The CDR3 has 14 residues. The V gene end was trimmed by 3 bases and the J gene end by 6 bases; junction bases not matched to a gene: 4. Germline CDR1 is SEHNR and CDR2 is FQNEAQ (reference sequence). CDR3 loop: CASSLLAGVDTQYF. The CDR3 DNA follows: TGTGCCAGCAGCTTGTTAGCGGGGGTTGATACGCAGTATTTT.

The rearrangement joins TRBV11-1 to TRBJ2-7; 8 bases fit TRBD1. Germline loops: CDR1 SGHAT, CDR2 FQDESV (reference sequence). This CDR3 is 12 amino acids long. V lost 10 bases and J lost 3; bases outside the gene matches: 5. The CDR3 DNA follows: TGTGCCACCGGACAGGGTTACTACGAGCAGTACTTC. Its protein is CATGQGYYEQYF.

Turning to this clone: Other DNA sequences in the sample encode the same CDR3. V is TRBV7-9 and J is TRBJ1-1; D call uncertain. The germline V and J ends were trimmed by 5 bases and 2 bases, with 3 bases remaining between them. The CDR3 has 11 residues. The germline CDR1 and CDR2 sequences are SEHNR and FQNEAQ (reference sequence). CDR3 DNA: TGTGCCAGCAGCGTTAACACTGAAGCTTTCTTT. Protein: CASSVNTEAFF. The full variable domain, its missing parts supplied by reference TRBV7-9 and TRBJ1-1, is DTGVSQNPRHKITKRGQNVTFRCDPISEHNRLYWYRQTLGQGPEFLTYFQNEAQLEKSRLLSDRFSAERPKGSFSTLEIQRTEQGDSAMYLCASSVNTEAFFGQGTRLTVV.

V usage is TRBV21-1 and J usage is TRBJ1-1. TRBV21-1 is described as a pseudogene. The CDR3 has 12 amino acids. CDR3 region: CASHGVNTEAFF. CDR3 nucleotide sequence: TGTGCCAGCCATGGGGTGAACACTGAAGCTTTCTTT.

The V and J genes are TRBV7-3 and TRBJ2-7; 9 positions agree with TRBD1. CDR1 is SGHTA and CDR2 is FQGTGA in the germline V gene. J lost 7 bases, V lost 5 bases, and 6 bases had no gene match. This CDR3 has 13 residues. The chain's CDR3 is CASSQGQGREQYF. For the CDR3, the DNA is TGTGCCAGCAGCCAAGGACAGGGGCGGGAGCAGTACTTC.

The chain links TRBV9 to TRBJ1-4; 8 bases match TRBD1. Germline V lookup: CDR1 SGDLS, CDR2 YYNGEE. With 3 bases clipped from V and 3 bases from J, the junction kept 7 bases outside the gene matches. This CDR3 spans 16 amino acids. This chain's CDR3 is CASSGAGGVPNEKLFF. Here the CDR3 DNA reads TGTGCCAGCAGCGGGGCAGGGGGCGTCCCTAATGAAAAACTGTTTTTT.

The rearrangement joins TRBV27 to TRBJ2-3; TRBD2 is a possible D gene (5 bases). This CDR3 region has 16 residues. V was cut by 4 bases and J by 0 bases, with 14 bases left in between. Germline CDR1 reads MNHEY; CDR2 reads SMNVEV (reference sequence). The CDR3 nucleotides read TGTGCCAGCAGTTGGAGGCGTAGCGCTAGCACAGATACGCAGTATTTT. Its translation: CASSWRRSASTDTQYF.

The chain recombines TRBV4-2 with TRBJ2-1; TRBD2 matches 14 bases. The germline V gene has CDR1 LGHNA and CDR2 YNFKEQ. Trimming took 0 bases from V and 4 from J; bases not matched to a gene: 8. This CDR3 has 19 amino acids. The CDR3 sequence is CASSQEGTSGRAWYNEQFF. The CDR3 DNA follows: TGTGCCAGCAGCCAAGAAGGGACTAGCGGGAGAGCCTGGTACAATGAGCAGTTCTTC.

The genes are TRBV27 and TRBJ1-3; no definite D call. V was shortened by 2 bases and J by 0 bases, with 5 bases between the two germline ends. From germline, CDR1 is MNHEY and CDR2 SMNVEV (reference sequence). The CDR3 is made up of 14 amino acids. The CDR3 loop is CASSLTSSGNTIYF. The CDR3 DNA reads TGTGCCAGCAGTTTAACCAGCTCTGGAAACACCATATATTTT.

V is TRBV5-1 and J is TRBJ2-6; 7 bases align to TRBD1. Germline assignment: CDR1 SGHRS and CDR2 YFSETQ. CDR3 length equals 15 residues. The V gene end was trimmed by 9 bases and the J gene end by 3 bases; junction bases not matched to a gene: 9. CDR3 DNA sequence: TGCGCCACCCGGAGAACAGGGGTTGGGGCCAACGTCCTGACTTTC. It yields the protein CATRRTGVGANVLTF.

The V gene is TRBV11-2, the J gene TRBJ2-7; possible D gene TRBD2, 6 bases. The CDR3 runs to 15 residues. Germline V CDR1 and CDR2: SGHAT, FQNNGV. The V gene lost 2 bases and the J gene lost 4 bases, with 15 bases spanning the gap. The CDR3 sequence: CASSLRLASEYEQYF. The CDR3 nucleotides read TGTGCCAGCAGCTTAAGATTGGCTAGCGAATACGAGCAGTACTTC.

The chain joins TRBV18 to TRBJ2-7, with a weak D call TRBD2 (6 bases). The germline V and J ends were trimmed by 3 bases and 0 bases, with 15 bases remaining between them. Per germline, CDR1 KGHSH and CDR2 LQKENI. The CDR3 is made up of 16 amino acids. The CDR3 spells CASSPLSGGSSYEQYF. The CDR3 DNA reads TGTGCCAGCTCACCCCTCAGTGGGGGGAGCTCCTACGAGCAGTACTTC.

About this clone itself: Compared with germline, one end of the junction differs, possibly owing to a read error. This chain uses TRBV5-5 with TRBJ1-4; D is unclear. The CDR3 is made up of 13 amino acids. Per the germline V gene, CDR1 is SGHKS and CDR2 is YYEKEE (reference sequence). The DNA of the CDR3 is TGTGCCGGCAGCAGCTCCTCTAATGAAAAACTGTTTTTT. It translates to CAGSSSSNEKLFF. Variable domain in full (rest from reference TRBV5-5 and TRBJ1-4): DAGVTQSPTHLIKTRGQQVTLRCSPISGHKSVSWYQQVLGQGPQFIFQYYEKEERGRGNFPDRFSARQFPNYSSELNVNALLLGDSALYLCAGSSSSNEKLFFGSGTQLSVL.

The chain carries TRBV5-4 and TRBJ2-7, with TRBD2 matching 10 bases. The junction had 5 bases not matched to a gene; V was cut back by 0 bases and J by 5 bases. CDR3 size: 15 residues. Germline V gene data show CDR1 as SGHNT and CDR2 as YYREEE (reference sequence). DNA for the CDR3: TGTGCCAGCAGCTTGGACCCTAGCGGGAGAAACGAGCAGTACTTC. Translation gives CASSLDPSGRNEQYF.

This clone was recorded only once. This chain joins TRBV11-1 and TRBJ2-5, with a possible D match to TRBD1 (6 bases). Trimming took off 5 bases at V and 4 bases at J, with 14 bases between the two ends. Germline CDR1 SGHAT, CDR2 FQDESV (reference sequence). The CDR3 totals 14 residues. The CDR3 region is CASSRGQTPETQYF. Here the CDR3 DNA reads TGTGCCAGCAGCCGTGGACAGACCCCAGAGACCCAGTACTTC.